This passage covers 22 T cell receptor beta chains from one sample sequenced in a study of blood T cell repertoires in COVID-19. Profiling relied on immunoSEQ multiplex PCR, and the TCRdb table lists in-frame clones only, not all of them. Among 150,000 to 200,000 clones, roughly 80% were seen once, and the ten largest hold roughly 15%. The material sequenced was peripheral blood. The source of these receptors is a woman aged 70-85 years with COVID-19, enrolled during active disease.

The chain joins TRBV6-1 to TRBJ1-1; D call uncertain. The CDR3 is 13 amino acids. V lost 7 bases and J 0 bases, leaving 9 bases between the germline ends. Looked up from germline, CDR1 is MNHNS and CDR2 is SASEGT. The CDR3: CASILQLNTEAFF. CDR3 nucleotide sequence: TGTGCCAGCATCTTACAGCTGAACACTGAAGCTTTCTTT.

V gene TRBV20-1 combines with J gene TRBJ1-2; the match to TRBD1 covers 12 bases. J was trimmed by 8 bases and V by 3 bases; bases with no gene match: 13. The germline V gene has CDR1 DFQATT and CDR2 SNEGSKA (reference sequence). The CDR3 has 16 amino acids. In DNA, the CDR3 is TGCAGTGCTAGTGATACCGGGACAGGGGGCGCGGAAGGCTACACCTTC. Translation: CSASDTGTGGAEGYTF.

This chain's CDR3 is CASSLITGVGLNTEAFF. The CDR3, as DNA: TGTGCCAGCAGTTTAATCACCGGGGTAGGGTTGAACACTGAAGCTTTCTTT. J is TRBJ1-1 and V is TRBV27; no clear D. From germline, CDR1 is MNHEY and CDR2 SMNVEV (reference sequence). The CDR3 covers 17 residues. The V gene lost 2 bases and the J gene lost 0 bases, with 16 bases spanning the gap.

V is TRBV25-1 and J is TRBJ2-2; D unclear. Germline CDR1 MGHDK, CDR2 SYGVNS. The ends were cut back, 4 bases at V and 1 base at J, with 7 bases in the middle. CDR3 length equals 14 residues. The CDR3 DNA sequence: TGTGCCAGCAGTGCTACGGGGAACACCGGGGAGCTGTTTTTT. Translation gives CASSATGNTGELFF. Looking up the rest from reference TRBV25-1 and TRBJ2-2 gives the full variable domain: EADIYQTPRYLVIGTGKKITLECSQTMGHDKMYWYQQDPGMELHLIHYSYGVNSTEKGDLSSESTVSRIRTEHFPLTLESARPSHTSQYLCASSATGNTGELFFGEGSRLTVL.

The rearrangement joins TRBV3-1 (or the pseudogene TRBV3-2) to TRBJ1-5; no clear D. The CDR3 totals 14 residues. Germline CDR1 LGHDT, CDR2 YNNKEL (reference sequence). V lost 4 bases to trimming and J lost 3 bases, with 10 bases between them. The CDR3 region is CASSPAGFNQPQHF. In nucleotides, the CDR3 is TGTGCCAGCAGCCCCGCGGGGTTCAATCAGCCCCAGCATTTT.

The chain is built from TRBV19 and TRBJ1-2, with D uncertain. V was trimmed by 7 bases and J by 8 bases, leaving 17 bases between them. Per the germline V gene, CDR1 is LNHDA and CDR2 is SQIVND (reference sequence). This CDR3 has 13 amino acids. CDR3 DNA: TGTGCCAGTACCCCGACACGCGCTGGGGGCTACACCTTC. It specifies CASTPTRAGGYTF. The complete variable domain, with remaining parts taken from reference TRBV19 and TRBJ1-2, reads DGGITQSPKYLFRKEGQNVTLSCEQNLNHDAMYWYRQDPGQGLRLIYYSQIVNDFQKGDIAEGYSVSREKKESFPLTVTSAQKNPTAFYLCASTPTRAGGYTFGSGTRLTVV.

The chain links TRBV19 to TRBJ2-6; D gene unclear. The CDR3 is 16 residues long. V lost 6 bases and J 0 bases, leaving 12 bases between the germline ends. Germline CDR1 and CDR2: LNHDA and SQIVND (reference sequence). The CDR3 DNA follows: TGTGCCAGTAGCCCTTCCGTTCTCTCTGGGGCCAACGTCCTGACTTTC. Translated, it gives CASSPSVLSGANVLTF. The whole variable domain, filled in from reference TRBV19 and TRBJ2-6, reads DGGITQSPKYLFRKEGQNVTLSCEQNLNHDAMYWYRQDPGQGLRLIYYSQIVNDFQKGDIAEGYSVSREKKESFPLTVTSAQKNPTAFYLCASSPSVLSGANVLTFGAGSRLTVL.

The chain couples TRBV5-8 to TRBJ2-1, with D tentatively TRBD1 (6 bases). This CDR3 region has 13 residues. V was shortened by 1 base and J by 4 bases, with 6 bases between the two germline ends. CDR1 and CDR2 from the germline V gene are SGHTS and YDEGEE. CDR3: CASSLQGYNEQFF. In DNA form, the CDR3 reads TGTGCCAGCAGCTTGCAGGGGTACAATGAGCAGTTCTTC. The whole variable domain, filled in from reference TRBV5-8 and TRBJ2-1, reads EAGVTQSPTHLIKTRGQQATLRCSPISGHTSVYWYQQALGLGLQFLLWYDEGEERNRGNFPPRFSGRQFPNYSSELNVNALELEDSALYLCASSLQGYNEQFFGPGTRLTVL.

The CDR3 region is CSVELAGQYNEQFF. Written as DNA, the CDR3 is TGCAGCGTTGAACTAGCGGGCCAATACAATGAGCAGTTCTTC. This chain joins TRBV29-1 and TRBJ2-1, with 8 bases lining up with TRBD2. This CDR3 has 14 residues. Germline trimming cut 2 bases from V and 4 bases from J; bases unmatched to any gene: 4. Germline CDR1 and CDR2: SQVTM and ANQGSEA.

This chain connects TRBV10-3 to TRBJ2-7; 7 positions agree with TRBD2. There are 13 residues in the CDR3. Germline assignment: CDR1 ENHRY and CDR2 SYGVKD. The ends lost 6 bases at V and 6 bases at J; junction bases unmatched: 8. For the CDR3, the DNA is TGTGCCATCAGCTCCCAAGGGGAGGGCGAGCAGTACTTC. Amino acids: CAISSQGEGEQYF.

The chain couples TRBV3-1 (or the pseudogene TRBV3-2) to TRBJ1-2, with TRBD1 as a possible D gene (5 bases). Trimming stripped 3 bases from V and 3 bases from J, with 11 bases between. Germline V gene data show CDR1 as LGHDT and CDR2 as YNNKEL (reference sequence). The CDR3 sequence is 14 residues long. The CDR3 reads CASSHQQDYYGYTF. CDR3 nucleotide sequence: TGTGCCAGCAGCCACCAACAGGATTACTATGGCTACACCTTC.

The chain uses TRBV3-1 (or the pseudogene TRBV3-2) and TRBJ1-2, with D maybe TRBD1 (5 bases). Germline V gene sequence: CDR1 LGHDT, CDR2 YNNKEL (reference sequence). The CDR3 sequence is 13 residues long. Between the trimmed V and J ends, which lost 2 bases and 6 bases, there was a span of 10 bases. CDR3 nucleotides: TGTGCCAGCAGCCAAAGCCAGGGCGATGGCTACACCTTC. Translating gives CASSQSQGDGYTF.

The chain couples TRBV11-2 to TRBJ2-1; 7 nucleotides match TRBD2. CDR3 size: 17 residues. Trimming at V came to 1 base and at J to 4 bases, leaving 10 bases not matched to a gene. Germline V gene data show CDR1 as SGHAT and CDR2 as FQNNGV. CDR3 amino acids: CASSLGTKPGGYNEQFF. CDR3 coding DNA: TGTGCCAGCAGCTTAGGGACTAAACCGGGGGGTTACAATGAGCAGTTCTTC.

This clone was detected only once. The rearrangement links TRBV7-9 to TRBJ2-7, with TRBD1 as a possible D gene (6 bases). The CDR3 runs 14 residues. Germline-derived CDR1 and CDR2 are SEHNR and FQNEAQ (reference sequence). Trimming removed 5 bases at V and 2 bases at J, with 13 bases between. CDR3 nucleotide sequence: TGTGCCAGCAGCGGACAGATTCCCGCCTACGAGCAGTACTTC. Encoded protein: CASSGQIPAYEQYF.

This clone was recorded once. CDR3 nucleotide sequence: TGTGCCAGCAGTATAGGGGGAGATCCCACAGATACGCAGTATTTT. It yields the protein CASSIGGDPTDTQYF. This rearrangement joins TRBV2 to TRBJ2-3; D possibly corresponds to TRBD1 (6 bases). This CDR3 comprises 15 residues. V was trimmed by 5 bases and J by 2 bases, leaving 14 bases between them. The germline V gene has CDR1 SNHLY and CDR2 FYNNEI.

The rearrangement links TRBV2 to TRBJ2-3, with 8 bases fitting TRBD2. The CDR3 runs 14 residues. The trim removed 10 bases at V and 1 base at J, leaving 7 bases unmatched. CDR1 SNHLY and CDR2 FYNNEI come from the germline V gene. The CDR3 is CATSREGGTDTQYF. CDR3 coding DNA: TGTGCCACCTCCCGGGAGGGCGGCACAGATACGCAGTATTTT.

J is TRBJ1-2 and V is TRBV7-2; D remains ambiguous. Germline values: CDR1 SGHTA, CDR2 FQGNSA. Trimming stripped 1 base from V and 3 bases from J, with 6 bases between. There are 13 residues in the CDR3. As DNA, the CDR3 is TGTGCCAGCAGCTTAGAGAGAGACTATGGCTACACCTTC. Its translation is CASSLERDYGYTF. The complete variable domain, with remaining parts taken from reference TRBV7-2 and TRBJ1-2, reads GAGVSQSPSNKVTEKGKDVELRCDPISGHTALYWYRQSLGQGLEFLIYFQGNSAPDKSGLPSDRFSAERTGGSVSTLTIQRTQQEDSAVYLCASSLERDYGYTFGSGTRLTVV.

This chain uses TRBV7-8 with TRBJ2-7, with 8 bases that match TRBD1. Germline CDR1 is SGHVS and CDR2 is FQNEAQ. The CDR3 has 15 residues. V trimming: 1 base; J trimming: 2 bases; junction bases outside the gene matches: 4. The CDR3 is CASSLGDRGTYEQYV. CDR3 nucleotides: TGTGCCAGCAGCTTAGGAGACAGGGGCACCTACGAGCAGTACGTC.

This chain links TRBV5-1 with TRBJ1-6; D unclear. The CDR3 spans 16 residues. Germline CDR1 is SGHRS and CDR2 is YFSETQ. The V end was cut by 0 bases, the J end by 7 bases, with 14 bases between. The DNA for the CDR3 is TGCGCCAGCAGCTTGGACGGAGTAAATACGAATTCACCCCTCCACTTT. This codes for CASSLDGVNTNSPLHF.

The V and J genes are TRBV28 and TRBJ1-1, with a tentative D call TRBD1 (5 bases). This CDR3 region has 15 residues. V was shortened by 5 bases and J by 0 bases, with 13 bases between the two germline ends. Germline CDR1 reads MDHEN; CDR2 reads SYDVKM. This chain's CDR3 is CASSRGTFLNTEAFF. CDR3 nucleotide sequence: TGTGCCAGCAGTCGGGGGACGTTTTTGAACACTGAAGCTTTCTTT.

The chain links TRBV6-5 to TRBJ1-4; TRBD1 matches 8 bases. Germline-derived CDR1 and CDR2 are MNHEY and SVGAGI. Trimming at V came to 4 bases and at J to 13 bases, leaving 8 bases not matched to a gene. CDR3 length equals 13 residues. CDR3: CASSLDREDRLFF. CDR3 in DNA: TGTGCCAGCAGTTTGGACAGGGAGGATAGACTGTTTTTT.

This clone was observed a single time. The chain employs TRBV5-6 and TRBJ1-2; D is perhaps TRBD1 (5 bases). The V gene lost 5 bases and the J gene lost 4 bases, with 12 bases spanning the gap. The CDR3 covers 13 residues. CDR1 is SGHDT and CDR2 is YYEEEE in the germline V gene. CDR3: CASRQGHLYGYTF. In nucleotides, the CDR3 is TGTGCCAGCAGGCAAGGACACCTCTATGGCTACACCTTC. Full variable domain (remainder filled in from reference TRBV5-6 and TRBJ1-2): DAGVTQSPTHLIKTRGQQVTLRCSPKSGHDTVSWYQQALGQGPQFIFQYYEEEERQRGNFPDRFSGHQFPNYSSELNVNALLLGDSALYLCASRQGHLYGYTFGSGTRLTVV.